Included here is one T cell receptor (beta chain) sequence, with context. The antigen is undetermined. This sample was taken from a study of T cell responses to AZD1222 COVID-19 vaccine. The assay was immunoSEQ multiplex PCR, and TCRdb's table has in-frame clones only and misses some. The sample records roughly 100,000 clones, over 75% being singletons. This CDR3 spans 13 amino acids. Germline V gene lookup returns CDR1 LNHDA and CDR2 SQIVND (reference sequence). After removal of 8 bases from V and 1 base from J, the junction contained 2 bases not matched to a gene. Broader study findings: Reportedly, close to half of spike-specific TCRs are directed against unmutated variant regions. Baseline serostatus was positive in only a handful of AZD1222 recipients. Spike was spanned by vaccine-associated CD4 TCRs, which were dominant at 160-218 and 743-854. Donor demographics were predominantly white British with a female majority; clonal diversity may be underestimated.

The J gene is TRBJ2-5, the V gene TRBV19, with TRBD1 identical over 9 bases. This receptor was obtained from an adult in good health. Sequencing was performed on peripheral blood, taken on day 0 of AZD1222 vaccination. This CDR3 reads CASRDRAQETQYF. For the CDR3, the DNA is TGTGCCAGTCGGGACAGGGCCCAAGAGACCCAGTACTTC.